This passage covers 11 T cell receptor beta chains from one sample sequenced in a study of OX40 agonist ivuxolimab in advanced cancers. Profiling relied on immunoSEQ multiplex PCR, and the TCRdb table lists in-frame clones only, not all of them. Of 9,500 to 15,000 clones in the sample, approximately 62% were seen once. Material: CD4+ or CD8+ T cells sorted from blood, obtained in a trial of the OX40 agonist ivuxolimab. Receptors originate from an adult with an advanced solid tumor such as melanoma, head and neck, liver or kidney cancer.

CDR3 DNA sequence: TGTGCCAGCAGTTACTCTGACCCTTCCACAGATACGCAGTATTTT. Protein product: CASSYSDPSTDTQYF. The rearrangement joins TRBV6-5 to TRBJ2-3; D uncertain. Germline loops: CDR1 MNHEY, CDR2 SVGAGI. V dropped 0 bases and J dropped 2 bases, with 9 bases sitting between them. The CDR3 is 15 amino acids.

The chain is built from TRBV4-1 and TRBJ2-5, with D uncertain. Judging by the DNA end, TRBJ2-7 fits better; the J call may be wrong. The germline CDR1 and CDR2 sequences are MGHRA and YSYEKL. CDR3 size: 16 residues. The CDR3 nucleotides are TGCGCCAGCAGCCAAGAGTGGGAATTAGTGTCCTACGAGCAGTACTTC. Its translation: CASSQEWELVSYEQYF.

The chain couples TRBV9 to TRBJ2-5; possibly TRBD1 or TRBD2 for D (5 bases each). V shed 0 bases and J shed 5 bases, with 14 bases lying between them. The CDR3 spans 15 residues. CDR1 and CDR2 (germline): SGDLS, YYNGEE. CDR3 residues: CASSVGPGWGETQYF. The CDR3 DNA is TGTGCCAGCAGCGTAGGTCCAGGGTGGGGGGAGACCCAGTACTTC.

The rearrangement links TRBV7-6 to TRBJ2-1; possibly TRBD1 or TRBD2 for D (6 bases each). Germline V CDR1 and CDR2: SGHVS, FNYEAQ. V lost 1 base to trimming and J lost 7 bases, with 8 bases between them. This CDR3 has 13 residues. CDR3 residues: CASSLGGANEQFF. CDR3 DNA: TGTGCCAGCAGCTTAGGGGGGGCTAATGAGCAGTTCTTC.

Remarks on this clone: Other DNA sequences in this sample translate to the same CDR3. The J gene is TRBJ1-5, the V gene TRBV19; D ambiguous. Germline V CDR1 and CDR2: LNHDA, SQIVND (reference sequence). There are 12 residues in the CDR3. Trimming removed 6 bases from V and 3 bases from J, with 6 bases in between. The CDR3 coding sequence is TGTGCCAGTAGAGATTACAATCAGCCCCAGCATTTT. This encodes CASRDYNQPQHF.

This chain links TRBV28 with TRBJ2-7, with 7 bases fitting TRBD1. This CDR3 has 13 amino acids. Germline V gene sequence: CDR1 MDHEN, CDR2 SYDVKM. V was clipped by 4 bases and J by 4 bases; unmatched bases: 4. CDR3 DNA sequence: TGTGCCAGCAGTTCCTGGGACAGATACGAGCAGTACTTC. Translating it yields CASSSWDRYEQYF.

The chain employs TRBV19 and TRBJ1-5; no reliable D call. The CDR3 contains 12 residues. Germline V gene lookup returns CDR1 LNHDA and CDR2 SQIVND (reference sequence). V lost 5 bases and J lost 6, with 8 bases in between. DNA of the CDR3: TGTGCCAGTAGTGAGGCCTTTCAGCCCCAGCATTTT. Protein sequence: CASSEAFQPQHF.

The V gene is TRBV2, the J gene TRBJ1-2; TRBD1 matches at 9 bases. The junction had 3 bases not matched to a gene; V was cut back by 1 base and J by 3 bases. The CDR3 has 15 residues. Germline CDR1 and CDR2: SNHLY and FYNNEI. The CDR3 is CASSEGTGDYYGYTF. The CDR3 bases are TGTGCCAGCAGTGAAGGGACAGGGGACTACTATGGCTACACCTTC.

This chain joins TRBV28 and TRBJ1-1, with unresolved D. In germline, CDR1 is MDHEN, CDR2 SYDVKM. This CDR3 has 13 residues. V was clipped by 7 bases and J by 1 base, with 10 bases between them. CDR3 sequence (DNA): TGTGCCAGCAACAACGTCCCGAACACTGAAGCTTTCTTT. Amino acids: CASNNVPNTEAFF.

In this sample, this clone turned up once. The genes are TRBV7-8 and TRBJ1-3; the match to TRBD1 covers 11 bases. Germline CDR1 is SGHVS and CDR2 is FQNEAQ. V dropped 5 bases and J dropped 5; count of bases not matched to a gene: 11. The CDR3 sequence is 17 residues long. The CDR3 nucleotides read TGTGCCAGCAGCCCTGGGACAGGGGGTGTCGTAAGAAACACCATATATTTT. Amino acid sequence: CASSPGTGGVVRNTIYF.

V is TRBV6-5 and J is TRBJ1-1, with a possible D match to TRBD1 (5 bases). Trimming pared 2 bases from V and 5 bases from J, leaving 9 bases between. CDR1 MNHEY and CDR2 SVGAGI come from the germline V gene. This CDR3 contains 13 residues. CDR3: CASSYEGRTEAFF. The DNA for the CDR3 is TGTGCCAGCAGTTACGAGGGACGGACTGAAGCTTTCTTT.